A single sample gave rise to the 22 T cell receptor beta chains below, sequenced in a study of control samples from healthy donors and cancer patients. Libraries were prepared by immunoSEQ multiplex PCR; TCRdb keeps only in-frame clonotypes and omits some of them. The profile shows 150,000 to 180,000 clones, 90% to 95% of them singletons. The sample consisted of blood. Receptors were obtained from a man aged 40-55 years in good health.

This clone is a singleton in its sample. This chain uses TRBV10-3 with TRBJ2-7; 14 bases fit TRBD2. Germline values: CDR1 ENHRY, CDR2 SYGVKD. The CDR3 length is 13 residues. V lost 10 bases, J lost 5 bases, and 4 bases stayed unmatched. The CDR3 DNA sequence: TGTGCCAGCGGGACTAGCGGGGGAAACGAGCAGTACTTC. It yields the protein CASGTSGGNEQYF.

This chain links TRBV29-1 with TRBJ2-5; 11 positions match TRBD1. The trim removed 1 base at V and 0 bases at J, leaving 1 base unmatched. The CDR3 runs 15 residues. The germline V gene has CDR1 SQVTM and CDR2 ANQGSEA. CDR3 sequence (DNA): TGCAGCGTTGAAGGGACAGGGGGCAACCAAGAGACCCAGTACTTC. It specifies CSVEGTGGNQETQYF.

CDR3 protein: CASSIEGTGNGKQYF. DNA of the CDR3: TGTGCCAGTAGTATCGAAGGGACAGGGAACGGCAAGCAGTACTTC. The chain is built from TRBV19 and TRBJ2-7; 9 bases match TRBD1. V trimming: 3 bases; J trimming: 8 bases; junction bases outside the gene matches: 11. Germline V CDR1 and CDR2: LNHDA, SQIVND (reference sequence). The length of the CDR3 is 15 residues.

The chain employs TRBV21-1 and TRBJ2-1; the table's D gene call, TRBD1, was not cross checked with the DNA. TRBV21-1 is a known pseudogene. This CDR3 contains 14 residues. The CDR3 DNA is TGTGCCAGCAGCGGGACAGAGAACTACAATGAGCAGTTCTTC. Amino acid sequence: CASSGTENYNEQFF.

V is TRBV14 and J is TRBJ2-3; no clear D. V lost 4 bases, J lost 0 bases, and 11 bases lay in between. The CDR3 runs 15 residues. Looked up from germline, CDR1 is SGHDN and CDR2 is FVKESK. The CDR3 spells CASSPLATSTDTQYF. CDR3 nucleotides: TGTGCCAGCAGCCCATTGGCCACTAGCACAGATACGCAGTATTTT.

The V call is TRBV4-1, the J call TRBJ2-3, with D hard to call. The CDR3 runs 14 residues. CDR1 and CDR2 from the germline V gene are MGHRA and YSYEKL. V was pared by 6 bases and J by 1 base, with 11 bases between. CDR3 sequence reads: CASRPIARTDTQYF. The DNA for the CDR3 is TGCGCCAGCAGACCTATAGCCCGCACAGATACGCAGTATTTT.

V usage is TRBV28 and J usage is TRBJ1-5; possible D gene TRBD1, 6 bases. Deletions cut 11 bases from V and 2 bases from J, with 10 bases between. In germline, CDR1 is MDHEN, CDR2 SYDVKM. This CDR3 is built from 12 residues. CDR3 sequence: CAEGGGNQPQHF. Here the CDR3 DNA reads TGTGCCGAGGGGGGTGGCAATCAGCCCCAGCATTTT.

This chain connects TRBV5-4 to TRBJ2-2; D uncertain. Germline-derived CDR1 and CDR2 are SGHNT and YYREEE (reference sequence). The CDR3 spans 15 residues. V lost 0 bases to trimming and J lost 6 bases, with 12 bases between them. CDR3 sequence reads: CASSLASGPAGELFF. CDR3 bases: TGTGCCAGCAGCTTGGCGTCAGGCCCAGCCGGGGAGCTGTTTTTT.

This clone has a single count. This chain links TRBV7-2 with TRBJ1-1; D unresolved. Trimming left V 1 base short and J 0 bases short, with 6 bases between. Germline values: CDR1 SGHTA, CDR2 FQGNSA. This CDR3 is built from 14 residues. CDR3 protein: CASSLVRMNTEAFF. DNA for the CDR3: TGTGCCAGCAGCTTAGTTCGGATGAACACTGAAGCTTTCTTT.

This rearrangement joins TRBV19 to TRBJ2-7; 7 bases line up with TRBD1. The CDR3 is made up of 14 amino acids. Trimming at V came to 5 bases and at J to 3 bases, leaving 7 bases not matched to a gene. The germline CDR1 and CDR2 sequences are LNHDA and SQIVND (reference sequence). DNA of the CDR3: TGTGCCAGTAGTCGCCTGGGACAGTTCTACGAGCAGTACTTC. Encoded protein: CASSRLGQFYEQYF.

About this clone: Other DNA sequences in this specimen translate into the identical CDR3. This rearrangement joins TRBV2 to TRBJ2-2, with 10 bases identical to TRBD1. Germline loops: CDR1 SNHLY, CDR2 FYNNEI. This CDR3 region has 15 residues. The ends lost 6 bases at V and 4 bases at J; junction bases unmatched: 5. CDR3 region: CASRDRGHGTGELFF. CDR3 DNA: TGTGCCAGCAGAGACAGGGGGCACGGCACCGGGGAGCTGTTTTTT.

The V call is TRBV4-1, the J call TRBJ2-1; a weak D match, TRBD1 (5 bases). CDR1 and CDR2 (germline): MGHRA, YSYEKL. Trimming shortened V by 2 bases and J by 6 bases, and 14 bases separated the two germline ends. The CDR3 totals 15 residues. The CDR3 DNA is TGCGCCAGCAGCCAAATAGACAGAGTGGGCAATGAGCAGTTCTTC. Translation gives CASSQIDRVGNEQFF.

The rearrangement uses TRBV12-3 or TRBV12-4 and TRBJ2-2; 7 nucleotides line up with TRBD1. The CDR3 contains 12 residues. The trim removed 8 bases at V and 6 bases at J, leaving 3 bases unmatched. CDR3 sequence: CASGTGAGELFF. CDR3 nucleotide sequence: TGTGCCAGCGGCACAGGGGCCGGGGAGCTGTTTTTT.

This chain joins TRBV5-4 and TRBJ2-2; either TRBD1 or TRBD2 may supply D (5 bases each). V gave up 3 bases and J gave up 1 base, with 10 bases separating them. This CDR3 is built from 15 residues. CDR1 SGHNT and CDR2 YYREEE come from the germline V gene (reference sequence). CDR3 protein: CASSWGPMNTGELFF. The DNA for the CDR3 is TGTGCCAGCAGCTGGGGACCTATGAACACCGGGGAGCTGTTTTTT.

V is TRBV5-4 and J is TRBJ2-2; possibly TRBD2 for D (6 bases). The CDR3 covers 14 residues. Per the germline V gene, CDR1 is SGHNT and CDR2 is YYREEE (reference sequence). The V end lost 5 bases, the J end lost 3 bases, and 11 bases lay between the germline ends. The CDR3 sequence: CASRSSDDTGELFF. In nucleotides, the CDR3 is TGTGCCAGCAGATCTAGCGACGACACCGGGGAGCTGTTTTTT.

The CDR3 DNA follows: TGTGCCAGCAGCCAAAGTCAGAACACTGAAGCTTTCTTT. Translating gives CASSQSQNTEAFF. The genes are TRBV3-1 (or the pseudogene TRBV3-2) and TRBJ1-1, with D unclear. V was pared by 2 bases and J by 1 base, with 5 bases between. The CDR3 is made up of 13 amino acids. Germline assignment: CDR1 LGHDT and CDR2 YNNKEL (reference sequence).

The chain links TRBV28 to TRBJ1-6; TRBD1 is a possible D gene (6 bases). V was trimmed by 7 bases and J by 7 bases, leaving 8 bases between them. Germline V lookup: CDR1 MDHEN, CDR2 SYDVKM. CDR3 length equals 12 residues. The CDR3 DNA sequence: TGTGCCAGCAAAGGGGGGAATTCACCCCTCCACTTT. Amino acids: CASKGGNSPLHF.

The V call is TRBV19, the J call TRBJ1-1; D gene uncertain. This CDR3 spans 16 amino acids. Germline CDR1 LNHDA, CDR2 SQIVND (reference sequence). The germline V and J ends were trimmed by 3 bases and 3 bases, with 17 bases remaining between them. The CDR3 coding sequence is TGTGCCAGTAGTATGGCCTCCAGCGGGCTGGACACTGAAGCTTTCTTT. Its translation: CASSMASSGLDTEAFF.

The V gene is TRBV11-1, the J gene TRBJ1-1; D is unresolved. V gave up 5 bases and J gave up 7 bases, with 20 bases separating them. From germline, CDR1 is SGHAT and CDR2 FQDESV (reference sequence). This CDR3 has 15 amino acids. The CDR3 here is CASSPESDGRSEAFF. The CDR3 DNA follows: TGTGCCAGCAGCCCAGAGAGCGATGGACGGAGTGAAGCTTTCTTT.

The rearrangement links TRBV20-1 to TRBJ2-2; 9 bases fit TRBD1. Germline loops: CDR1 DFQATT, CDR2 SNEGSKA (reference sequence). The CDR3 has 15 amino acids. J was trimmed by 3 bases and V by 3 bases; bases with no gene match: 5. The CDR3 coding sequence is TGCAGTGCTAGTACAGGGGGCAGGGACACCGGGGAGCTGTTTTTT. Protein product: CSASTGGRDTGELFF.

The CDR3 DNA reads as TGTGCCAGCTCCCTAGGGACAGGTGGGGCTGAAGCTTTCTTT. This translates into CASSLGTGGAEAFF. This chain joins TRBV6-5 and TRBJ1-1; 8 positions match TRBD1. Germline values: CDR1 MNHEY, CDR2 SVGAGI. The CDR3 covers 14 residues. The ends lost 8 bases at V and 6 bases at J; junction bases unmatched: 11.

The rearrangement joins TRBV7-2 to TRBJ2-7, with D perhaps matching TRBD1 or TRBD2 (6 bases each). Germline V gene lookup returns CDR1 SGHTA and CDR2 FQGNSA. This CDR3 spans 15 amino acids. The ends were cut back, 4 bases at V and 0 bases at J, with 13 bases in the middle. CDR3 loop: CASSSMRGASYEQYF. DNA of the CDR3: TGTGCCAGCAGCTCTATGAGGGGGGCCTCCTACGAGCAGTACTTC.